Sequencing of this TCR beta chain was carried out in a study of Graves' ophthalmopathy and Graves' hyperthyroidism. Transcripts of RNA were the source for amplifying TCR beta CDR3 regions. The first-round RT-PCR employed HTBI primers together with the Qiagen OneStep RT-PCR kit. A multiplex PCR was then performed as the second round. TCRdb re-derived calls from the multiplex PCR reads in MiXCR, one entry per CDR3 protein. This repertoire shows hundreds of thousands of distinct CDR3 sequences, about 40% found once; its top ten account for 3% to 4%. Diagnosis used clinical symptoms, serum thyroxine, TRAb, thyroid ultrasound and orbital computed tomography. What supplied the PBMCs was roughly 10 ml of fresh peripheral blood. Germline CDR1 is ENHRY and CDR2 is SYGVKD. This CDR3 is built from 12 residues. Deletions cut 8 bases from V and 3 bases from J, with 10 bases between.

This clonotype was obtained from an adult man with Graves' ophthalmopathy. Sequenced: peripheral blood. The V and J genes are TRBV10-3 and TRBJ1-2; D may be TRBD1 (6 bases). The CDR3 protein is CAILQGDYGYTF. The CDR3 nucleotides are TGTGCCATCCTACAGGGTGACTATGGCTACACCTTC.